These 8 T cell receptor beta chains came from one sample sequenced in a study of blood T cell repertoires in COVID-19. This table comes from immunoSEQ multiplex PCR, and its TCRdb copy is limited to in-frame clones, with some not included. The repertoire has about 90,000 clones, less than 90% of them found once; the top ten carry more than 1%. Input material: peripheral blood. The receptors come from a man older than 75 with active or convalescent COVID-19.

The CDR3 loop is CASSLQGQNQETQYF. The DNA of the CDR3 is TGCGCCAGCAGCTTGCAGGGACAGAACCAAGAGACCCAGTACTTC. The J gene is TRBJ2-5, the V gene TRBV5-1; 7 bases fit TRBD1. This CDR3 contains 15 residues. The J segment lost 0 bases and the V segment lost 1 base, leaving 3 bases of the junction unmatched. Germline CDR1 SGHRS, CDR2 YFSETQ. The variable domain in full, completed from reference TRBV5-1 and TRBJ2-5, reads KAGVTQTPRYLIKTRGQQVTLSCSPISGHRSVSWYQQTPGQGLQFLFEYFSETQRNKGNFPGRFSGRQFSNSRSEMNVSTLELGDSALYLCASSLQGQNQETQYFGPGTRLLVL.

The chain joins TRBV7-9 to TRBJ2-7, with D possibly TRBD2 on 5 matching bases. Trimming shortened V by 6 bases and J by 4 bases, and 16 bases separated the two germline ends. Germline CDR1 SEHNR, CDR2 FQNEAQ (reference sequence). This CDR3 is 14 amino acids long. The CDR3 sequence is CASRPSGSVYEQYF. DNA of the CDR3: TGTGCCAGCAGACCCAGCGGTAGCGTGTACGAGCAGTACTTC. The complete variable domain, with remaining parts taken from reference TRBV7-9 and TRBJ2-7, reads DTGVSQNPRHKITKRGQNVTFRCDPISEHNRLYWYRQTLGQGPEFLTYFQNEAQLEKSRLLSDRFSAERPKGSFSTLEIQRTEQGDSAMYLCASRPSGSVYEQYFGPGTRLTVT.

The gene calls are TRBV19 and TRBJ1-6; D not resolved. The germline CDR1 and CDR2 sequences are LNHDA and SQIVND (reference sequence). There are 15 residues in the CDR3. The V end lost 6 bases, the J end lost 3 bases, and 12 bases lay between the germline ends. CDR3 sequence: CASSTSGFYNSPLHF. DNA for the CDR3: TGTGCCAGTAGCACCTCCGGGTTCTATAATTCACCCCTCCACTTT. Full variable domain (remainder filled in from reference TRBV19 and TRBJ1-6): DGGITQSPKYLFRKEGQNVTLSCEQNLNHDAMYWYRQDPGQGLRLIYYSQIVNDFQKGDIAEGYSVSREKKESFPLTVTSAQKNPTAFYLCASSTSGFYNSPLHFGNGTRLTVT.

The chain joins TRBV7-8 to TRBJ2-7; D is perhaps TRBD2 (6 bases). The CDR3 has 16 residues. The V gene's germline CDR1 is SGHVS and CDR2 FQNEAQ. Trimming removed 2 bases at V and 3 bases at J, with 17 bases between. The CDR3 DNA reads as TGTGCCAGCAGCTTATCCCTAGTAGCGGTTAACTACGAGCAGTACTTC. Protein: CASSLSLVAVNYEQYF. The variable domain in full, with the rest retrieved from reference TRBV7-8 and TRBJ2-7, is GAGVSQSPRYKVAKRGQDVALRCDPISGHVSLFWYQQALGQGPEFLTYFQNEAQLDKSGLPSDRFFAERPEGSVSTLKIQRTQQEDSAVYLCASSLSLVAVNYEQYFGPGTRLTVT.

The chain is built from TRBV2 and TRBJ2-1, with 7 bases fitting TRBD2. The CDR3 runs 11 residues. Germline CDR1 and CDR2: SNHLY and FYNNEI. The V and J ends lost 4 bases and 9 bases, in that order; junction bases with no gene match: 0. The CDR3 here is CASSGGGEQFF. CDR3 nucleotides: TGTGCCAGCAGTGGCGGGGGTGAGCAGTTCTTC.

In the case of this clone: Germline is not matched at one junction end, which may reflect a read error. This CDR3 reads CASSLTGAGTDTQYF. Written as DNA, the CDR3 is TGTGCTAGCAGCTTAACAGGGGCTGGTACAGATACGCAGTATTTT. V and J are TRBV7-7 and TRBJ2-3; 7 bases agree with TRBD1. The CDR3 sequence is 15 residues long. CDR1 and CDR2 from the germline V gene are SSHAT and FNYEAQ (reference sequence).

V gene TRBV12-5 combines with J gene TRBJ1-1; no firm D call. V was cut by 6 bases and J by 1 base, with 9 bases left in between. This CDR3 is 13 amino acids long. Germline loops: CDR1 LGHNT, CDR2 FRNRAP. The chain's CDR3 is CASGAGGNTEAFF. As DNA, the CDR3 is TGTGCTAGTGGAGCGGGAGGGAACACTGAAGCTTTCTTT.

J is TRBJ1-5 and V is TRBV29-1; 8 nucleotides line up with TRBD1. J gave up 5 bases and V 6 bases, and 3 bases lay outside the gene matches. Per the germline V gene, CDR1 is SQVTM and CDR2 is ANQGSEA. The CDR3 contains 12 residues. The CDR3 loop is CSVGQGDQPQHF. CDR3 coding DNA: TGCAGCGTCGGACAGGGTGATCAGCCCCAGCATTTT.